This TCR beta chain is from a study of shared clonotypes between healthy human individuals. The CDR3 runs 13 residues. Germline V CDR1 and CDR2: MNHEY, SVGAGI. V was cut by 7 bases and J by 4 bases, with 12 bases left in between. Sequenced by immunoSEQ multiplex PCR; TCRdb stores in-frame clones only, minus some. The sample consists of approximately 440,000 clones, roughly three quarters of them appearing once. The rearrangement joins TRBV6-5 to TRBJ2-3; D possibly corresponds to TRBD2 (5 bases). Sample: PBMCs. The clonotype comes from a woman in her thirties or forties in good health. Some clones in this sample may be carry-over from other donors' samples. CDR3 residues: CASNLAGADTQYF. The CDR3 DNA reads as TGTGCCAGCAATCTAGCCGGCGCAGATACGCAGTATTTT.